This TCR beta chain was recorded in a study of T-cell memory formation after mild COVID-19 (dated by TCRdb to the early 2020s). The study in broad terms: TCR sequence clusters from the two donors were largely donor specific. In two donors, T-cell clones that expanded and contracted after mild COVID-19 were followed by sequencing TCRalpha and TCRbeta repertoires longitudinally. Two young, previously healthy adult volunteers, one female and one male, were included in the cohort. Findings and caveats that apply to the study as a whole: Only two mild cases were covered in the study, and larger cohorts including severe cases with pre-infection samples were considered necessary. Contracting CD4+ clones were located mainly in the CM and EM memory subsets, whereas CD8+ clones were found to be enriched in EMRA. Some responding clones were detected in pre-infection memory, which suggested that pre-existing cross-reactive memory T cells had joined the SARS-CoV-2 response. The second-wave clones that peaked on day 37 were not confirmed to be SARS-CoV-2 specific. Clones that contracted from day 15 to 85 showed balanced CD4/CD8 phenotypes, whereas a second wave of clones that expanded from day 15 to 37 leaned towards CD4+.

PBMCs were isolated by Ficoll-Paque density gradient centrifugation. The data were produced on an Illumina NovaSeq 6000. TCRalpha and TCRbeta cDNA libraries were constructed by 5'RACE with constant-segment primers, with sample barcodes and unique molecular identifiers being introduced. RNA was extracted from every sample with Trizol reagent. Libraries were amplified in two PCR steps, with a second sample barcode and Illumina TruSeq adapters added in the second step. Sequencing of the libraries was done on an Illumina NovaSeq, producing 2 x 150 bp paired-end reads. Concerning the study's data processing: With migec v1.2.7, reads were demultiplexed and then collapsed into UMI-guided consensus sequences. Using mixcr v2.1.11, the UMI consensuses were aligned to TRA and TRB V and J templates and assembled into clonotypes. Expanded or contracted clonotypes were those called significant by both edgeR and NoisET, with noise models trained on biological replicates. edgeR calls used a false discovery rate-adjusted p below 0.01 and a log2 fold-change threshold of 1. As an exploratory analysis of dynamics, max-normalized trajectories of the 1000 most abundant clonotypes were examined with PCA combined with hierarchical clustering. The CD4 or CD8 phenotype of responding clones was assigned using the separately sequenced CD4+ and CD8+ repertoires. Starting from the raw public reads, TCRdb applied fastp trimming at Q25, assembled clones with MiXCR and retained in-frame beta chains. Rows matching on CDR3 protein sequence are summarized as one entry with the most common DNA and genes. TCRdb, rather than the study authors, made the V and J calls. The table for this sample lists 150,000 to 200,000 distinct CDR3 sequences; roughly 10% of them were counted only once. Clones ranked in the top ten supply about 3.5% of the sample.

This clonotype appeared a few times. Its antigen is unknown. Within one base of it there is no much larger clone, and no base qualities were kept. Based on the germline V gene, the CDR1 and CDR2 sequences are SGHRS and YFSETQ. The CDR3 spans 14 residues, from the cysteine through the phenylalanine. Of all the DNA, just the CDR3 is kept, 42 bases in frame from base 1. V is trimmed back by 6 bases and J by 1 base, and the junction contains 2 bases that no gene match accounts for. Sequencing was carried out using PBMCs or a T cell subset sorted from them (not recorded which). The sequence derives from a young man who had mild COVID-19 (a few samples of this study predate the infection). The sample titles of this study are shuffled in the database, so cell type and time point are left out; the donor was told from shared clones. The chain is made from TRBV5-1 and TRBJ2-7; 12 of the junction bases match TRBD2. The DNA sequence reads TGCGCCAGCATAACTAGCGGGGGGTCCTACGAGCAGTACTTC. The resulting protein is CASITSGGSYEQYF.